These T cell receptor beta chains were read from a single sample in a study of early T cells in non-severe SARS-CoV-2 infection. TCRdb re-derived calls from the 5' RACE reads in MiXCR, one entry per CDR3 protein. The table lists about 60,000 distinct CDR3 sequences, more than 12% of them singletons, with 9% to 10% in the top ten. Sample: whole blood, taken at baseline. The receptors derive from an adult who was a healthcare worker with PCR-confirmed SARS-CoV-2 infection or an uninfected control (not recorded which). Both conserved end residues are part of each CDR3. The D gene is left open where the match is weak.

j_gene: TRBJ1-1; v_gene: TRBV11-2; d_gene: -; CDR3aa: CASSLAFGQGTEAFF
j_gene: TRBJ2-1; v_gene: TRBV9; d_gene: -; CDR3aa: CASSPGGNSYNEQFF
j_gene: TRBJ1-4; v_gene: TRBV20-1; d_gene: TRBD1; CDR3aa: CSAKIPGQGSGKLFF
j_gene: TRBJ2-2; v_gene: TRBV11-3; d_gene: TRBD1; CDR3aa: CASRGQEELFF
j_gene: TRBJ1-6; v_gene: TRBV12-3/TRBV12-4; d_gene: -; CDR3aa: CASSFSQGSSPLHF
j_gene: TRBJ2-4; v_gene: TRBV11-1; d_gene: -; CDR3aa: CASSPDGENIQYF
j_gene: TRBJ1-6; v_gene: TRBV10-3; d_gene: -; CDR3aa: CAIARELDSPLHF
j_gene: TRBJ2-1; v_gene: TRBV14; d_gene: -; CDR3aa: CASSQGARYRPNEQFF
j_gene: TRBJ2-7; v_gene: TRBV7-9; d_gene: TRBD1; CDR3aa: CASSLGTGLTYEQYF
j_gene: TRBJ2-7; v_gene: TRBV12-3/TRBV12-4; d_gene: -; CDR3aa: CASSWAHEQYF
j_gene: TRBJ1-2; v_gene: TRBV20-1; d_gene: -; CDR3aa: CSVPSDPANYGYTF
j_gene: TRBJ2-7; v_gene: TRBV12-3/TRBV12-4; d_gene: TRBD2; CDR3aa: CASRVTSGPRSYEQYF
j_gene: TRBJ1-1; v_gene: TRBV10-3; d_gene: -; CDR3aa: CAITPGTNTEAFF
j_gene: TRBJ1-5; v_gene: TRBV28; d_gene: -; CDR3aa: CASSPTTKGNQPQHF
j_gene: TRBJ2-3; v_gene: TRBV7-8; d_gene: TRBD1; CDR3aa: CASSLNAGGSTDTQYF
j_gene: TRBJ2-5; v_gene: TRBV14; d_gene: TRBD2; CDR3aa: CASSRRLAGGPKETQYF
j_gene: TRBJ2-7; v_gene: TRBV25-1; d_gene: -; CDR3aa: CASSGGSYEQYF
j_gene: TRBJ2-6; v_gene: TRBV27; d_gene: TRBD1; CDR3aa: CASSGRGPGANVLTF
j_gene: TRBJ2-1; v_gene: TRBV7-3; d_gene: TRBD1; CDR3aa: CASSLRDRAAEQFF
j_gene: TRBJ1-6; v_gene: TRBV20-1; d_gene: -; CDR3aa: CSATSQAPGWDSPLHF
j_gene: TRBJ1-6; v_gene: TRBV6-2/TRBV6-3; d_gene: -; CDR3aa: CASSYSNRNYNSPLHF
j_gene: TRBJ2-3; v_gene: TRBV5-1; d_gene: -; CDR3aa: CASSIKSFTDTQYF
j_gene: TRBJ1-5; v_gene: TRBV19; d_gene: -; CDR3aa: CASSSRVISLGNQPQHF
j_gene: TRBJ2-1; v_gene: TRBV5-1; d_gene: -; CDR3aa: CASSLDGNEQFF
j_gene: TRBJ2-7; v_gene: TRBV18; d_gene: -; CDR3aa: CASSPPDVVSYEQYF
j_gene: TRBJ1-1; v_gene: TRBV10-1; d_gene: TRBD1; CDR3aa: CASSAWTGSPTNTEAFF
j_gene: TRBJ1-5; v_gene: TRBV5-4; d_gene: -; CDR3aa: CASSQGNNQPQHF
j_gene: TRBJ1-5; v_gene: TRBV28; d_gene: -; CDR3aa: CASSSSGTDNQPQHF
j_gene: TRBJ1-3; v_gene: TRBV25-1; d_gene: -; CDR3aa: CASSDLASSGNTIYF
j_gene: TRBJ1-1; v_gene: TRBV20-1; d_gene: -; CDR3aa: CSARVPGSLEAFF
j_gene: TRBJ2-7; v_gene: TRBV10-3; d_gene: TRBD1; CDR3aa: CAISTGQTYEQYF
j_gene: TRBJ2-2; v_gene: TRBV24-1; d_gene: -; CDR3aa: CATRTPNTGELFF
j_gene: TRBJ1-6; v_gene: TRBV27; d_gene: -; CDR3aa: CASSPGGSNSPLHF
j_gene: TRBJ2-3; v_gene: TRBV20-1; d_gene: -; CDR3aa: CSASRGGRLRTQYF
j_gene: TRBJ1-1; v_gene: TRBV29-1; d_gene: TRBD1; CDR3aa: CSGTRGRTEAFF
j_gene: TRBJ2-7; v_gene: TRBV18; d_gene: TRBD1; CDR3aa: CASSPEGGGEQYF
j_gene: TRBJ2-7; v_gene: TRBV19; d_gene: -; CDR3aa: CASSIVDTARNEQYF
j_gene: TRBJ1-2; v_gene: TRBV5-1; d_gene: -; CDR3aa: CASSLDSRYEGYTF
j_gene: TRBJ2-5; v_gene: TRBV20-1; d_gene: TRBD1; CDR3aa: CSASRGRGTQYF
j_gene: TRBJ2-2; v_gene: TRBV5-4; d_gene: TRBD2; CDR3aa: CASSLPGLASGGELFF
j_gene: TRBJ1-6; v_gene: TRBV20-1; d_gene: -; CDR3aa: CSARDNRVNSPLHF
j_gene: TRBJ1-5; v_gene: TRBV7-9; d_gene: TRBD1; CDR3aa: CASSKETGRDQPQHF
j_gene: TRBJ2-3; v_gene: TRBV12-3/TRBV12-4; d_gene: -; CDR3aa: CASSSLAFEGGRVQYF